This paragraph covers one TCR beta chain sequence. The antigen is not known. The CDR3 is 14 amino acids. Losses at the gene ends were 5 bases for V and 6 bases for J; bases not matched to a gene: 3. Germline V gene sequence: CDR1 SEHNR, CDR2 FQNEAQ (reference sequence). The data originate from a study of graft-versus-host responses after intestinal transplantation. About the research overall: Recipients across the board were started on anti-thymocyte globulin induction, then kept on tacrolimus and steroids for two to four years. Study observations and caveats: Within the allografts of patients who had graft-donor T cell macrochimerism, graft-versus-host to host-versus-graft clonal ratios were high. Early post-transplant HvG declines tracked with peak circulating GvH clone levels.

Here immunoSEQ multiplex PCR was the method, and the copy in TCRdb shows in-frame clones only, minus some. The sample holds around 120,000 clones, 85% to 95% seen once. The material was unstimulated CD8+ T cells sorted from spleen or lymph node cells, obtained before intestinal transplant. This receptor was obtained from a human donor who received an intestinal transplant. The chain is built from TRBV7-9 and TRBJ1-4; 10 positions match TRBD1. This chain's CDR3 is CASSPGTGDEKLFF. The CDR3 bases are TGTGCCAGCAGCCCCGGGACAGGGGATGAAAAACTGTTTTTT. Drawing the rest from reference TRBV7-9 and TRBJ1-4, the complete variable domain is DTGVSQNPRHKITKRGQNVTFRCDPISEHNRLYWYRQTLGQGPEFLTYFQNEAQLEKSRLLSDRFSAERPKGSFSTLEIQRTEQGDSAMYLCASSPGTGDEKLFFGSGTQLSVL.